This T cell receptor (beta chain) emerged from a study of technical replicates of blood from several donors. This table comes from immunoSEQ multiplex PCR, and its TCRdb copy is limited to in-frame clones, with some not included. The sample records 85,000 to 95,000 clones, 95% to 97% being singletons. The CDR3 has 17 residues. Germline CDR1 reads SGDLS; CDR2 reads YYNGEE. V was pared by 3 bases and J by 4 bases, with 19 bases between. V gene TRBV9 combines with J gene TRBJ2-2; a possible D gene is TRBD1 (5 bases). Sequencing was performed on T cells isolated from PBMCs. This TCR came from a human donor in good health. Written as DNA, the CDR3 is TGTGCCAGCAGCGCCGGACGTCCAAAGGGGCCCACCGGGGAGCTGTTTTTT. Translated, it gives CASSAGRPKGPTGELFF.